This T cell receptor (beta chain) was sequenced for a study of OX40 agonist ivuxolimab in advanced cancers. Method: immunoSEQ multiplex PCR; TCRdb's copy keeps in-frame clones and lacks some. The data show some 85,000 clones, with more than 70% seen just once and 0.6% to 0.85% held by the top ten. The CDR3 has 11 amino acids. The ends were cut back, 5 bases at V and 7 bases at J, with 8 bases in the middle. Per the germline V gene, CDR1 is MNHEY and CDR2 is SVGAGI. This TCR was sampled from an adult with an advanced solid tumor such as melanoma, head and neck, liver or kidney cancer. The starting material was CD4+ or CD8+ T cells sorted from blood, obtained in a trial of the OX40 agonist ivuxolimab. The rearrangement links TRBV6-5 to TRBJ1-1; D is ambiguous. CDR3 coding DNA: TGTGCCAGCAGTAAAGGCGGTGAAGCTTTCTTT. This sequence encodes CASSKGGEAFF.